The 28 T cell receptor beta chains reported below all come from one sample, sequenced in a study of PD-L1 blockade in urothelial cancer. Assay: immunoSEQ multiplex PCR; the TCRdb copy retains only in-frame clones and omits some. The repertoire holds tens of thousands of clones, 84% seen once, with about 2.1% in the top ten. Indicated time point: pretreatment peripheral blood. The starting material was PBMCs, obtained around atezolizumab (anti-PD-L1) treatment. The receptors were sampled from a man aged 60 to 75 with urothelial cancer.

The chain carries TRBV7-2 and TRBJ2-5; 8 bases agree with TRBD1. V lost 4 bases and J lost 2; bases outside the gene matches: 12. This CDR3 has 17 amino acids. CDR1 is SGHTA, CDR2 FQGNSA, per germline. This CDR3 reads CASSSDRGLNWQETQYF. CDR3 DNA: TGTGCCAGCAGCTCAGACAGGGGCCTAAATTGGCAAGAGACCCAGTACTTC.

The chain couples TRBV19 to TRBJ2-7; the match to TRBD2 covers 10 bases. CDR1 is LNHDA, CDR2 SQIVND, per germline (reference sequence). Losses at the gene ends were 4 bases for V and 1 base for J; bases not matched to a gene: 4. The CDR3 loop spans 15 amino acids. DNA of the CDR3: TGTGCCAGTAGTACTACTAGCGGGAATTCCTACGAGCAGTACTTC. This encodes CASSTTSGNSYEQYF.

This clone appeared once. The chain is built from TRBV29-1 and TRBJ2-1; possible D gene TRBD1, 5 bases. The CDR3 extends over 16 amino acids. The V and J ends lost 0 bases and 5 bases respectively, with 17 bases between them. Germline values: CDR1 SQVTM, CDR2 ANQGSEA. CDR3 in amino acids: CSVEEGRAGPNNEQFF. CDR3 coding DNA: TGCAGCGTTGAAGAAGGTCGGGCAGGGCCCAACAATGAGCAGTTCTTC.

V gene TRBV10-1 combines with J gene TRBJ2-7, with D maybe TRBD1 (6 bases). The CDR3 is 14 residues long. The germline CDR1 and CDR2 sequences are WNHNN and SYGVQD (reference sequence). Trimming stripped 5 bases from V and 1 base from J, with 12 bases between. CDR3 sequence: CASSNTDRSYEQYF. As DNA, the CDR3 is TGCGCCAGCAGTAACACAGACAGGTCCTACGAGCAGTACTTC.

This chain joins TRBV19 and TRBJ1-2; 9 nucleotides agree with TRBD1. V shed 5 bases and J 6 bases; nucleotides not matched to a gene: 7. From germline, CDR1 is LNHDA and CDR2 SQIVND (reference sequence). The CDR3 covers 14 residues. CDR3 sequence (DNA): TGTGCCAGTAGTTTCGCGACAGGGGGGCATGGCTACACCTTC. It specifies CASSFATGGHGYTF.

This clone was seen only a few times. This rearrangement joins TRBV7-9 to TRBJ2-7, with 10 bases fitting TRBD2. This CDR3 has 19 residues. In germline, CDR1 is SEHNR, CDR2 FQNEAQ (reference sequence). V shed 1 base and J 0 bases; nucleotides not matched to a gene: 12. CDR3 sequence reads: CASSLVWTSGILSSYEQYF. The CDR3 bases are TGTGCCAGCAGCTTAGTTTGGACTAGCGGAATTCTGAGCTCCTACGAGCAGTACTTC.

V usage is TRBV7-8 and J usage is TRBJ1-3, with D possibly matching TRBD1 (6 bases). This CDR3 region has 16 residues. The germline gives CDR1 SGHVS, CDR2 FQNEAQ. V was cut by 1 base and J by 3 bases, with 13 bases left in between. In DNA, the CDR3 is TGTGCCAGCAGCTTAGTTGGGGGCGCGGGTGGAAACACCATATATTTT. Translating it yields CASSLVGGAGGNTIYF.

The J gene is TRBJ1-1, the V gene TRBV30, with 7 nucleotides matching TRBD1. V gave up 2 bases and J gave up 1 base; unmatched junction bases: 10. The germline CDR1 and CDR2 sequences are GTSNPN and SVGIG (reference sequence). The CDR3 runs 16 residues. The CDR3 DNA follows: TGTGCCTGGAGTTGGTGGCCTGGGACAGCGAACACTGAAGCTTTCTTT. It translates to CAWSWWPGTANTEAFF.

This rearrangement joins TRBV15 to TRBJ1-3; TRBD1 matches at 8 bases. This CDR3 region has 18 residues. In germline, CDR1 is LNHNV, CDR2 YYDKDF (reference sequence). After removal of 0 bases from V and 3 bases from J, the junction contained 10 bases not matched to a gene. The CDR3 DNA sequence: TGTGCCACCAGCAGAGAAGGGGGGACAGGTCGTATTGGAAACACCATATATTTT. Protein sequence: CATSREGGTGRIGNTIYF.

The chain joins TRBV4-3 to TRBJ2-1; D gene ambiguous. Trimming left V 3 bases short and J 9 bases short, with 12 bases between. CDR3 length: 13 amino acids. CDR1 and CDR2 from the germline V gene are LGHNA and YSLEER. CDR3 in amino acids: CASSHRVLAEQFF. CDR3 nucleotides: TGCGCCAGCAGCCACCGAGTACTTGCTGAGCAGTTCTTC.

The chain combines TRBV10-1 with TRBJ2-7, with 8 nucleotides matching TRBD1. V lost 9 bases to trimming and J lost 6 bases; unmatched junction nucleotides: 10. In germline, CDR1 is WNHNN, CDR2 SYGVQD (reference sequence). The CDR3 length is 13 residues. In DNA form, the CDR3 reads TGCGCCAGGGGGGGACAGGAGGGATTCGAGCAGTACTTC. Amino acids: CARGGQEGFEQYF.

The chain couples TRBV7-9 to TRBJ2-5; 9 nucleotides match TRBD2. Germline lookup yields CDR1 SEHNR and CDR2 FQNEAQ (reference sequence). The V and J ends lost 2 bases and 1 base, in that order; junction bases with no gene match: 8. The CDR3 spans 17 residues. This CDR3 reads CASSLTGSGGLQETQYF. The CDR3 region has the DNA TGTGCCAGCAGCTTAACTGGTAGCGGGGGCCTCCAAGAGACCCAGTACTTC. The whole variable domain, filled in from reference TRBV7-9 and TRBJ2-5, reads DTGVSQNPRHKITKRGQNVTFRCDPISEHNRLYWYRQTLGQGPEFLTYFQNEAQLEKSRLLSDRFSAERPKGSFSTLEIQRTEQGDSAMYLCASSLTGSGGLQETQYFGPGTRLLVL.

V and J are TRBV6-5 and TRBJ1-1; D possibly corresponds to TRBD1 (6 bases). V was pared by 0 bases and J by 6 bases, with 8 bases between. In germline, CDR1 is MNHEY, CDR2 SVGAGI. The CDR3 is 13 amino acids. CDR3 sequence (DNA): TGTGCCAGCAGTTACTCTGGGGGCTCTGAAGCTTTCTTT. Residues: CASSYSGGSEAFF.

The chain employs TRBV9 and TRBJ1-3; 7 nucleotides line up with TRBD1. The germline V gene has CDR1 SGDLS and CDR2 YYNGEE. After removal of 3 bases from V and 0 bases from J, the junction contained 15 bases not matched to a gene. The CDR3 loop spans 19 amino acids. CDR3 sequence (DNA): TGTGCCAGCAGCGCACCCAATGAACAGGGGACGAGCTCTGGAAACACCATATATTTT. Protein product: CASSAPNEQGTSSGNTIYF.

The rearrangement uses TRBV7-8 and TRBJ2-1; a possible D gene is TRBD2 (6 bases). V was clipped by 5 bases and J by 7 bases, with 18 bases between them. Germline loops: CDR1 SGHVS, CDR2 FQNEAQ. This CDR3 is 15 amino acids long. Here the CDR3 DNA reads TGTGCCAGCAGCACCGAGAGTAGCGGAGCGAATGAGCAGTTCTTC. Translated: CASSTESSGANEQFF.

The V and J genes are TRBV30 and TRBJ1-6; 8 bases fit TRBD1. The junction had 9 bases not matched to a gene; V was cut back by 1 base and J by 4 bases. This CDR3 region has 17 residues. Germline CDR1 is GTSNPN and CDR2 is SVGIG (reference sequence). CDR3 residues: CAWSDPRDRPYNSPLHF. In DNA, the CDR3 is TGTGCCTGGAGTGACCCGCGGGACAGGCCATATAATTCACCCCTCCACTTT.

This chain uses TRBV9 with TRBJ1-4, with 8 bases matching TRBD1. J was trimmed by 1 base and V by 3 bases; bases with no gene match: 2. The germline V gene has CDR1 SGDLS and CDR2 YYNGEE. The CDR3 is made up of 15 amino acids. This chain's CDR3 is CASSADRGTNEKLFF. CDR3 nucleotides: TGTGCCAGCAGCGCCGACAGGGGAACTAATGAAAAACTGTTTTTT. Based on the CDR3 plus reference TRBV9 and TRBJ1-4, the full variable domain is DSGVTQTPKHLITATGQRVTLRCSPRSGDLSVYWYQQSLDQGLQFLIQYYNGEERAKGNILERFSAQQFPDLHSELNLSSLELGDSALYFCASSADRGTNEKLFFGSGTQLSVL.

V and J are TRBV5-4 and TRBJ1-4; 8 bases fit TRBD1. The germline CDR1 and CDR2 sequences are SGHNT and YYREEE (reference sequence). Germline trimming cut 4 bases from V and 9 bases from J; bases unmatched to any gene: 11. The CDR3 totals 15 residues. This CDR3 is CASSQARDRLQKLFF. The CDR3 coding sequence is TGTGCCAGCAGCCAAGCCCGGGACAGGCTTCAAAAACTGTTTTTT.

The V and J genes are TRBV19 and TRBJ2-4, with a tentative D call TRBD2 (6 bases). Trimming removed 0 bases from V and 0 bases from J, with 15 bases in between. Germline assignment: CDR1 LNHDA and CDR2 SQIVND (reference sequence). The CDR3 loop spans 18 amino acids. The CDR3 sequence is CASSIDDSPEGAKNIQYF. In DNA, the CDR3 is TGTGCCAGTAGTATAGATGACAGCCCGGAGGGAGCCAAAAACATTCAGTACTTC.

The V gene is TRBV5-4, the J gene TRBJ2-5, with no clear D. With 2 bases removed from V and 2 bases from J, the gap between germline ends came to 10 bases. This CDR3 has 14 amino acids. CDR1 is SGHNT, CDR2 YYREEE, per germline (reference sequence). The CDR3 reads CASSFPGTQETQYF. In nucleotides, the CDR3 is TGTGCCAGCAGCTTCCCGGGTACGCAAGAGACCCAGTACTTC.

The gene calls are TRBV18 and TRBJ2-7, with TRBD2 matching 8 bases. From germline, CDR1 is KGHSH and CDR2 LQKENI. The CDR3 is 15 amino acids. The trim removed 2 bases at V and 4 bases at J, leaving 7 bases unmatched. In DNA, the CDR3 is TGTGCCAGCTCACCAGACGGGAGGGCCATTTACGAGCAGTACTTC. Protein product: CASSPDGRAIYEQYF.

The V gene is TRBV5-4, the J gene TRBJ1-6, with 9 positions matching TRBD1. From germline, CDR1 is SGHNT and CDR2 YYREEE (reference sequence). The CDR3 contains 14 residues. The V segment lost 4 bases and the J segment 7 bases; nucleotides outside the gene matches: 3. Written as DNA, the CDR3 is TGTGCCAGCAGCCCTGGGACAGGGAATTCACCCCTCCACTTT. It encodes CASSPGTGNSPLHF.

This clone appeared once. This chain links TRBV14 with TRBJ2-7; D unclear. The CDR3 length is 13 residues. Germline V gene lookup returns CDR1 SGHDN and CDR2 FVKESK. Trimming pared 1 base from V and 0 bases from J, leaving 4 bases between. CDR3 in amino acids: CASSQAHSYEQYF. The CDR3 coding sequence is TGTGCCAGCAGCCAAGCCCACTCCTACGAGCAGTACTTC.

The chain recombines TRBV5-1 with TRBJ2-7, with 10 bases lining up with TRBD1. This CDR3 is built from 16 residues. J was trimmed by 2 bases and V by 0 bases; bases with no gene match: 5. CDR1 and CDR2 (germline): SGHRS, YFSETQ. The CDR3 region is CASSLDGTGETYEQYF. In DNA form, the CDR3 reads TGCGCCAGCAGCTTGGACGGGACAGGGGAGACCTACGAGCAGTACTTC.

The chain has TRBV7-2 and TRBJ2-2; 12 positions match TRBD2. Germline values: CDR1 SGHTA, CDR2 FQGNSA. Losses at the gene ends were 5 bases for V and 2 bases for J; bases not matched to a gene: 3. CDR3 size: 16 residues. CDR3: CASSLGLAGNTGELFF. The CDR3 DNA sequence: TGTGCCAGCAGCCTGGGACTAGCGGGTAACACCGGGGAGCTGTTTTTT.

This clone turned up a few times. The J gene is TRBJ2-1, the V gene TRBV6-5, with TRBD2 matching over 11 bases. Germline CDR1 MNHEY, CDR2 SVGAGI. CDR3 length equals 15 residues. V trimming: 0 bases; J trimming: 14 bases; junction bases outside the gene matches: 9. The chain's CDR3 is CASSYSWVAGGPEFF. The CDR3 nucleotides are TGTGCCAGCAGTTACTCGTGGGTAGCGGGAGGGCCGGAGTTCTTC.

The J gene is TRBJ2-1, the V gene TRBV6-5; the match to TRBD2 covers 7 bases. The trim removed 3 bases at V and 3 bases at J, leaving 5 bases unmatched. The CDR3 totals 15 residues. The germline gives CDR1 MNHEY, CDR2 SVGAGI. The CDR3 sequence: CASSYSGTNYNEQFF. DNA for the CDR3: TGTGCCAGCAGTTATTCCGGGACTAACTACAATGAGCAGTTCTTC.

V and J are TRBV7-9 and TRBJ1-1; tentatively, D is TRBD1 (5 bases). This CDR3 is built from 14 residues. Trimming shortened V by 3 bases and J by 1 base, and 9 bases separated the two germline ends. The germline CDR1 and CDR2 sequences are SEHNR and FQNEAQ (reference sequence). The CDR3 sequence: CASSLDNRNTEAFF. The CDR3 region has the DNA TGTGCCAGCAGCTTGGACAACCGGAACACTGAAGCTTTCTTT.